The text below deals with one TCR beta chain. Its cognate antigen is unknown. The ViraFEST assay expanded antigen-specific CD4+ T cells with viral peptide pools before sequencing. Cells that had been cultured for roughly eleven days were the source of isolated CD4+ T cells. Nucleocapsid antibodies stayed negative before and after vaccination, showing no earlier SARS-CoV-2 infection. These data come from a study of vaccination effects on CD4 cells after COVID-19. The germline gives CDR1 MDHEN, CDR2 SYDVKM. The CDR3 runs to 16 residues. Trimming removed 4 bases from V and 0 bases from J, with 13 bases in between. This table comes from immunoSEQ multiplex PCR, and its TCRdb copy is limited to in-frame clones, with some not included. The sample carries 30,000 to 45,000 clones, more than 60% recorded once.

Sequencing used CD4+ T cells from PBMCs cultured with SARS-CoV-2 spike peptides, obtained before COVID-19 vaccination. This clonotype was obtained from a human donor who received a COVID-19 vaccine. V is TRBV28 and J is TRBJ1-5; D is unclear. The chain's CDR3 is CASSSRRTNSNQPQHF. The CDR3 DNA reads TGTGCCAGCAGTTCCCGACGGACGAATAGCAATCAGCCCCAGCATTTT.